The 32 T cell receptor beta chains presented below share a single source sample, sequenced in a study of blood T cells in healthy people across ages. Primed by a sample-barcoded 5' primer and a J-beta primer mix, a second PCR proceeded for 7 to 11 cycles. TCRdb fed the 5' RACE reads into MiXCR, producing one record per CDR3 protein. The sample yields about 830,000 distinct CDR3 sequences, around 62% seen once. The sample was blood. These receptors were taken from a man aged 25-40 years in good health.

This chain joins TRBV7-9 and TRBJ1-5; the D is unclear. CDR1 is SEHNR, CDR2 FQNEAQ, per germline (reference sequence). The CDR3 is 12 residues long. With 6 bases removed from V and 4 bases from J, the gap between germline ends came to 7 bases. CDR3 loop: CASRRENQPQHF. CDR3 DNA: TGTGCCAGCAGAAGGGAGAATCAGCCCCAGCATTTT.

Only a few counts were recorded for this clonotype. CDR3 nucleotide sequence: TGTGCCAGCAGTCCCCCGGGACTAGCGGGGGCAGATACGCAGTATTTT. Translation gives CASSPPGLAGADTQYF. V is TRBV28 and J is TRBJ2-3; 14 bases agree with TRBD2. This CDR3 has 16 residues. Germline CDR1 is MDHEN and CDR2 is SYDVKM. Trimming at V came to 5 bases and at J to 4 bases, leaving 5 bases not matched to a gene.

Written as DNA, the CDR3 is TGTGCCAGCACCGAGAGGCAGGGGCAGTTCTTC. It is translated as CASTERQGQFF. This rearrangement joins TRBV28 to TRBJ2-1, with D possibly matching TRBD1 (5 bases). The ends were cut back, 7 bases at V and 12 bases at J, with 13 bases in the middle. The CDR3 is 11 amino acids. CDR1 is MDHEN, CDR2 SYDVKM, per germline.

The V and J genes are TRBV7-2 and TRBJ2-7; TRBD2 agrees at 8 bases. CDR3 length equals 14 residues. Losses at the gene ends were 2 bases for V and 6 bases for J; bases not matched to a gene: 6. The germline V gene encodes CDR1 SGHTA and CDR2 FQGNSA. DNA of the CDR3: TGTGCCAGCAGCTTAACGCGGGGGGTCGCCGAGCAGTACTTC. Its protein product is CASSLTRGVAEQYF. The full variable domain, its missing parts supplied by reference TRBV7-2 and TRBJ2-7, is GAGVSQSPSNKVTEKGKDVELRCDPISGHTALYWYRQSLGQGLEFLIYFQGNSAPDKSGLPSDRFSAERTGGSVSTLTIQRTQQEDSAVYLCASSLTRGVAEQYFGPGTRLTVT.

In this sample, this clonotype turned up once. The chain carries TRBV6-2 or TRBV6-3 and TRBJ2-5, with a tentative D call TRBD2 (6 bases). The CDR3 sequence is 13 residues long. Trimming stripped 4 bases from V and 7 bases from J, with 13 bases between. Germline V gene data show CDR1 as MNHEY and CDR2 as SVGEGT. CDR3 region: CASSLAGTATQYF. The CDR3 coding sequence is TGTGCCAGCAGTTTGGCGGGGACTGCGACCCAGTACTTC.

This clonotype occurred a few times. This chain links TRBV20-1 with TRBJ2-3; 8 bases line up with TRBD2. CDR3 size: 17 residues. V shed 3 bases and J 0 bases; nucleotides not matched to a gene: 11. Germline lookup yields CDR1 DFQATT and CDR2 SNEGSKA (reference sequence). The CDR3 DNA sequence: TGCAGTGCTAGTCTCGCGGGGGGCCCCGTTAGCACAGATACGCAGTATTTT. This codes for CSASLAGGPVSTDTQYF.

V usage is TRBV27 and J usage is TRBJ2-7, with 8 bases that match TRBD1. The V gene's germline CDR1 is MNHEY and CDR2 SMNVEV (reference sequence). The CDR3 loop spans 16 amino acids. The V gene end was trimmed by 6 bases and the J gene end by 3 bases; junction bases not matched to a gene: 13. As DNA, the CDR3 is TGTGCCAGCAGCGGGGAAGGACAGGGAGGCGGCTACGAGCAGTACTTC. Amino acid sequence: CASSGEGQGGGYEQYF.

The V gene is TRBV12-3 or TRBV12-4, the J gene TRBJ1-1; no reliable D call. The germline V and J ends were trimmed by 4 bases and 8 bases, with 11 bases remaining between them. The CDR3 runs to 12 residues. CDR3 in amino acids: CASSSAMLEAFF. CDR3 sequence (DNA): TGTGCCAGCAGTTCGGCCATGCTGGAAGCTTTCTTT.

The rearrangement uses TRBV20-1 and TRBJ2-5; TRBD2 matches 8 bases. The DNA end lines up better with TRBJ2-7; the J call may be wrong. CDR1 is DFQATT and CDR2 is SNEGSKA in the germline V gene (reference sequence). There are 15 residues in the CDR3. The CDR3 DNA sequence: TGCAGTGCTAGAGGTCCGGGACTAGGGGGTTCCGAGCAGTACTTC. Translation gives CSARGPGLGGSEQYF.

V usage is TRBV15 and J usage is TRBJ1-4; 9 nucleotides align to TRBD1. V lost 1 base to trimming and J lost 5 bases; unmatched junction nucleotides: 5. CDR1 and CDR2 from the germline V gene are LNHNV and YYDKDF (reference sequence). The CDR3 length is 16 residues. CDR3 sequence reads: CATSRVPTGGNEKLFF. The DNA of the CDR3 is TGTGCCACCAGCAGAGTTCCGACAGGGGGAAATGAAAAACTGTTTTTT.

The V gene is TRBV29-1, the J gene TRBJ2-1; 7 bases fit TRBD1. The germline V gene has CDR1 SQVTM and CDR2 ANQGSEA. J was trimmed by 7 bases and V by 4 bases; bases with no gene match: 7. The CDR3 runs to 13 residues. The CDR3 coding sequence is TGCAGCGTTGCCCGGACAGGAATTAATGAGCAGTTCTTC. Residues: CSVARTGINEQFF.

The chain combines TRBV6-5 with TRBJ1-1; no definite D call. The CDR3 is 13 residues long. V was cut by 0 bases and J by 10 bases, with 12 bases left in between. Germline V gene lookup returns CDR1 MNHEY and CDR2 SVGAGI. The CDR3 protein is CASSYSKDDRAFF. The CDR3 bases are TGTGCCAGCAGTTACTCGAAGGATGACCGAGCTTTCTTT.

Points on this clonotype: The junction departs from the called germline gene at one end, perhaps through a read error. The chain employs TRBV20-1 and TRBJ2-3; 7 nucleotides align to TRBD1. Per germline, CDR1 DFQATT and CDR2 SNEGSKA (reference sequence). This CDR3 is built from 14 residues. Written as DNA, the CDR3 is TGCAGTGCTAGGATAAGCACCGGGACAGATATGCAGTATTTT. Translation: CSARISTGTDMQYF.

The genes are TRBV6-6 and TRBJ2-3; D is possibly TRBD2 (5 bases). The germline CDR1 and CDR2 sequences are MNHNY and SVGAGI (reference sequence). The CDR3 is made up of 15 amino acids. Trimming removed 0 bases from V and 0 bases from J, with 7 bases in between. DNA of the CDR3: TGTGCCAGCAGTTACTCGGGAGAAAGCACAGATACGCAGTATTTT. Its protein product is CASSYSGESTDTQYF.

The chain is built from TRBV6-2 or TRBV6-3 and TRBJ2-6; TRBD1 agrees at 8 bases. Looked up from germline, CDR1 is MNHEY and CDR2 is SVGEGT. Losses at the gene ends were 4 bases for V and 4 bases for J; bases not matched to a gene: 12. The length of the CDR3 is 18 residues. In DNA form, the CDR3 reads TGTGCCAGCAGTTCAAGACAGGGGTCCTTTATCGGGGCCAACGTCCTGACTTTC. It specifies CASSSRQGSFIGANVLTF.

J is TRBJ2-7 and V is TRBV12-3 or TRBV12-4; TRBD1 matches 9 bases. This CDR3 contains 15 residues. With 5 bases clipped from V and 2 bases from J, the junction kept 7 bases outside the gene matches. The CDR3 coding sequence is TGTGCCAGCAGTCCCGGGACAGGGAACCCCTACGAGCAGTACTTC. Its translation is CASSPGTGNPYEQYF.

This clonotype was counted between two and nine times. J is TRBJ2-4 and V is TRBV25-1; TRBD1 might be the D (6 bases). The DNA end is a closer match to TRBJ2-7, so the J assignment may be wrong. Germline V lookup: CDR1 MGHDK, CDR2 SYGVNS. CDR3 length: 13 residues. Here the CDR3 DNA reads TGTGCCAGCACTACGACAGGAGCCTACGAGCAGTACTTC. Its translation is CASTTTGAYEQYF.

The V and J genes are TRBV9 and TRBJ2-7, with 8 bases fitting TRBD1. The CDR3 runs to 15 residues. V was clipped by 0 bases and J by 5 bases; unmatched bases: 7. In germline, CDR1 is SGDLS, CDR2 YYNGEE. The DNA for the CDR3 is TGTGCCAGCAGCGTAGACGGACAGGGAGTCGACGAGCAGTACTTC. Protein: CASSVDGQGVDEQYF.

Regarding this clonotype: The limits of the CDR3 on the DNA are not certain, so only TCRdb's listed CDR3 is given. The chain couples TRBV4-1 to TRBJ2-1; the listed D gene, TRBD1, was not tested against the DNA. Termini included, the CDR3 measures 15 amino acids. Germline CDR1 is MGHRA and CDR2 is YSYEKL. The CDR3 is CASSQFGGGTNEQFF.

The chain has TRBV7-9 and TRBJ2-3; 7 bases agree with TRBD2. Germline V gene sequence: CDR1 SEHNR, CDR2 FQNEAQ (reference sequence). The V gene end was trimmed by 9 bases and the J gene end by 1 base; junction bases not matched to a gene: 4. The CDR3 consists of 13 residues. Here the CDR3 DNA reads TGTGCCAGTTTGGGAGGGGGCACAGATACGCAGTATTTT. Residues: CASLGGGTDTQYF.

The V call is TRBV7-2, the J call TRBJ2-4, with 7 bases that match TRBD1. The CDR3 totals 15 residues. The junction had 9 bases not matched to a gene; V was cut back by 5 bases and J by 5 bases. Germline assignment: CDR1 SGHTA and CDR2 FQGNSA. CDR3 sequence: CASSGRQGWENIQYF. The CDR3 nucleotides read TGTGCCAGCAGCGGAAGACAGGGTTGGGAAAACATTCAGTACTTC.

The chain joins TRBV5-1 to TRBJ2-5; a weak D match, TRBD2 (6 bases). V was clipped by 1 base and J by 4 bases, with 14 bases between them. The germline V gene encodes CDR1 SGHRS and CDR2 YFSETQ. The CDR3 runs 15 residues. The CDR3 sequence is CASSLLGLGGETQYF. The CDR3 DNA follows: TGCGCCAGCAGCTTGTTAGGACTCGGGGGAGAGACCCAGTACTTC.

This clonotype was observed at least ten times. One end of the junction does not line up with germline, which may come from a read error. The V call is TRBV7-9, the J call TRBJ2-1; D might be TRBD2 (7 bases). Germline lookup yields CDR1 SEHNR and CDR2 FQNEAQ (reference sequence). This CDR3 has 14 residues. The CDR3 sequence: CASSLGGGYNEQFF. The CDR3 DNA is TGTGCCAGCAGTTTAGGGGGGGGGTACAATGAGCAGTTCTTC.

In its sample, this clonotype was seen a few times. This chain connects TRBV2 to TRBJ1-2, with 9 bases identical to TRBD1. Germline loops: CDR1 SNHLY, CDR2 FYNNEI. The CDR3 is 12 residues long. After removal of 4 bases from V and 8 bases from J, the junction contained 2 bases not matched to a gene. CDR3 nucleotide sequence: TGTGCCAGCAGTGCGGACAGGGGCGGCTACACCTTC. It is translated as CASSADRGGYTF.

The gene calls are TRBV20-1 and TRBJ1-2, with 7 nucleotides matching TRBD1. CDR1 DFQATT and CDR2 SNEGSKA come from the germline V gene (reference sequence). The CDR3 totals 12 residues. V shed 8 bases and J 6 bases; nucleotides not matched to a gene: 9. The CDR3 sequence is CSPRAGGNGYTF. In nucleotides, the CDR3 is TGCAGTCCCCGGGCAGGGGGTAATGGCTACACCTTC.

The chain combines TRBV7-9 with TRBJ2-5; D remains ambiguous. Trimming removed 4 bases from V and 0 bases from J, with 6 bases in between. The germline gives CDR1 SEHNR, CDR2 FQNEAQ (reference sequence). The CDR3 spans 13 residues. The CDR3 bases are TGTGCCAGCAGCTGGCAGAACCAAGAGACCCAGTACTTC. Amino acids: CASSWQNQETQYF.

The chain is built from TRBV5-4 and TRBJ2-1, with D possibly TRBD1 on 5 matching bases. Germline lookup yields CDR1 SGHNT and CDR2 YYREEE (reference sequence). This CDR3 has 15 amino acids. V was cut by 0 bases and J by 0 bases, with 7 bases left in between. The CDR3 DNA sequence: TGTGCCAGCAGCTTGGGGGGCAACTCCTACAATGAGCAGTTCTTC. The encoded protein is CASSLGGNSYNEQFF.

This clonotype has only a few counts. The V and J genes are TRBV12-3 or TRBV12-4 and TRBJ1-2; perhaps TRBD1 as D (6 bases). Deletions cut 8 bases from V and 2 bases from J, with 18 bases between. The CDR3 loop spans 15 amino acids. In DNA form, the CDR3 reads TGTGCCAGCCAGTTTGCCCCAGGGGAGAACTATGGCTACACCTTC. Translating it yields CASQFAPGENYGYTF.

This rearrangement joins TRBV15 to TRBJ1-4, with a tentative D call TRBD1 (5 bases). The CDR3 is 13 amino acids. Germline loops: CDR1 LNHNV, CDR2 YYDKDF (reference sequence). V lost 6 bases, J lost 7 bases, and 12 bases lay in between. The CDR3 DNA is TGTGCCACCAGACGGGGCCAGGGTGAAAAACTGTTTTTT. Translating gives CATRRGQGEKLFF.

The chain uses TRBV29-1 and TRBJ2-7; D gene unclear. The length of the CDR3 is 11 residues. Trimming took 4 bases from V and 2 from J, leaving 6 bases between them. The V gene's germline CDR1 is SQVTM and CDR2 ANQGSEA. DNA of the CDR3: TGCAGCGTTGTTGCCGCCTACGAGCAGTACTTC. Its translation is CSVVAAYEQYF.

The chain links TRBV5-1 to TRBJ2-3; 8 bases map to TRBD2. Losses at the gene ends were 2 bases for V and 0 bases for J; bases not matched to a gene: 2. Looked up from germline, CDR1 is SGHRS and CDR2 is YFSETQ. The CDR3 sequence is 15 residues long. CDR3 nucleotide sequence: TGCGCCAGCAGCTTCGGGGGGGATAGCACAGATACGCAGTATTTT. Its protein product is CASSFGGDSTDTQYF.

The chain is built from TRBV20-1 and TRBJ2-1, with a possible D match to TRBD2 (6 bases). There are 13 residues in the CDR3. Germline values: CDR1 DFQATT, CDR2 SNEGSKA (reference sequence). Trimming took 3 bases from V and 4 from J, leaving 10 bases between them. DNA of the CDR3: TGCAGTGCTAGTGGTGGGACTTACAATGAGCAGTTCTTC. Translated, it gives CSASGGTYNEQFF.